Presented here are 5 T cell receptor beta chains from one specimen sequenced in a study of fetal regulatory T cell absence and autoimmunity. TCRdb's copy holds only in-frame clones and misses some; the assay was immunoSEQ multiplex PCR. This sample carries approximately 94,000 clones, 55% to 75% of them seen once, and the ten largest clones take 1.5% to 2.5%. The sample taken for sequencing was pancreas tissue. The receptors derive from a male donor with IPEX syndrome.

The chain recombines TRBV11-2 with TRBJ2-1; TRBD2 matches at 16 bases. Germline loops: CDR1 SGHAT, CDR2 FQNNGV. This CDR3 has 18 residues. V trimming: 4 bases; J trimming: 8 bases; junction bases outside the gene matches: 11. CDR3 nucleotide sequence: TGTGCCAGCAGCTCCTATGGGACTAGCGGGGGGGATAGCGATGAGCAGTTCTTC. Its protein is CASSSYGTSGGDSDEQFF. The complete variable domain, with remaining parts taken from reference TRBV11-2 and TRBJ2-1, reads EAGVAQSPRYKIIEKRQSVAFWCNPISGHATLYWYQQILGQGPKLLIQFQNNGVVDDSQLPKDRFSAERLKGVDSTLKIQPAKLEDSAVYLCASSSYGTSGGDSDEQFFGPGTRLTVL.

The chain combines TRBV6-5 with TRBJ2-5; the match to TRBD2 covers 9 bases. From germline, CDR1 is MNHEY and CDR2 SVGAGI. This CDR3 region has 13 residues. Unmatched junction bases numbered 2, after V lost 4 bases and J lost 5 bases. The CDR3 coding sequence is TGTGCCAGCAGTTCCGGACTAGCGGAGACCCAGTACTTC. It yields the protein CASSSGLAETQYF.

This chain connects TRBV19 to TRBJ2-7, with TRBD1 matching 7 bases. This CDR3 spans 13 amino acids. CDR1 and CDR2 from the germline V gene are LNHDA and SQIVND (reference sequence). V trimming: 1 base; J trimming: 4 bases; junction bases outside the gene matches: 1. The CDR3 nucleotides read TGTGCCAGTAGTATAGGCAGGGGGTACGAGCAGTACTTC. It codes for CASSIGRGYEQYF.

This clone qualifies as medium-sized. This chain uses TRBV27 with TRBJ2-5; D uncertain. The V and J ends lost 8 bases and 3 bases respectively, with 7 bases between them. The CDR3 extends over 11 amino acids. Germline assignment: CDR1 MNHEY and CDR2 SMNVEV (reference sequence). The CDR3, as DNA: TGTGCCAGCGGTACTGAAGAGACCCAGTACTTC. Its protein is CASGTEETQYF.

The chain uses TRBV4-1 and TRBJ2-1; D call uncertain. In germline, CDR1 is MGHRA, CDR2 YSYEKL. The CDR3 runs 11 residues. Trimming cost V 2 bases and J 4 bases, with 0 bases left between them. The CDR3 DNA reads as TGCGCCAGCAGCCAATACAATGAGCAGTTCTTC. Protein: CASSQYNEQFF.